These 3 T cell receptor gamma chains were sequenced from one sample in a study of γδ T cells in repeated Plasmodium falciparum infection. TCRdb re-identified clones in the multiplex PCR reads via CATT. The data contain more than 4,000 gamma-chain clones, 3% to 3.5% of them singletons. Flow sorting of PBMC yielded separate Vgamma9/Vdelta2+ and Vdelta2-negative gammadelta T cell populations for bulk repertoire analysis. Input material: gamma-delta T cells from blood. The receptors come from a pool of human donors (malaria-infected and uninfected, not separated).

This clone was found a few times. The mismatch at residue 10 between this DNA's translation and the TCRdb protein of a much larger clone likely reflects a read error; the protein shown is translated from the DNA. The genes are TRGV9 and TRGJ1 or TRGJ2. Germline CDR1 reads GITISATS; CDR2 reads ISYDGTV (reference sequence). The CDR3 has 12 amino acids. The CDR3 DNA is TGTGCCTTGTGGGAGGTGCACGCAAAGAGACTCTTT. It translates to CALWEVHAKRLF.

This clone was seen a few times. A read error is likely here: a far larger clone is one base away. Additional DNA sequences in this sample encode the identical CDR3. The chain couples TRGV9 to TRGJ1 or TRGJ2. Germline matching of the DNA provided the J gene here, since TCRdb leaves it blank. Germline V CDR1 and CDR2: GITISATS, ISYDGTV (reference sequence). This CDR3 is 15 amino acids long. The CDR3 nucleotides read TGCGCCTTGTGGGAGGACCCAACCCCTTATTATAAGAAACTCTTT. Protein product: CALWEDPTPYYKKLF.

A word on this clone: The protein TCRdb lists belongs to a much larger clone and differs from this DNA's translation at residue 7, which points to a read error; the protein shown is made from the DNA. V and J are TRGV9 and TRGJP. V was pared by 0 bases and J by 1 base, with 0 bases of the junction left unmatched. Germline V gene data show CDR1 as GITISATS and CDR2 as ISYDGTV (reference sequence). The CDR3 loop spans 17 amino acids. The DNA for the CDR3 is TGTGCCTTGTGGGAGGTGGGGCAAGAGTTGGGCAAAAAAATCAAGGTATTT. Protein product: CALWEVGQELGKKIKVF.